This TCR beta chain was retrieved from a study of blood T cell repertoires in COVID-19. About the study: T cells, B-cell-depleted T cells, or PBMCs supplied cDNA or gDNA.

Study processing details: From reference gene primer amplification, estimates of nucleated cell counts were derived. Measured with immunoSEQ multiplex PCR; TCRdb has only the in-frame clones, and not every one. V and J calls and clone size follow that table, whereas D and trimming were derived from the DNA. The table records approximately 100,000 clones, approximately 80% of them present only once. Germline values: CDR1 SGHRS, CDR2 YFSETQ. The V segment lost 4 bases and the J segment 5 bases; nucleotides outside the gene matches: 2. The CDR3 totals 12 residues. This clone was detected a few times. The material sequenced was peripheral blood. The TCR comes from a woman between 45 and 65 years old with acute or convalescent COVID-19. The chain is built from TRBV5-1 and TRBJ1-2, with 7 bases aligning to TRBD1. Written as DNA, the CDR3 is TGCGCCAGCAGCCTGGACAGGTATGGCTACACCTTC. Protein product: CASSLDRYGYTF.